This T cell receptor beta chain was captured in a study of beta chain features in type 1 diabetes. Study results and caveats: When Type 1 diabetes patients were examined, their TCRB CDR3s proved moderately but significantly shorter in all four CD4+ subsets. VDJ junctions in type 1 diabetes patients carried more deletions and fewer insertions.

A remark on this clone: Its antigen remains unidentified.

Isolated RNA was reverse transcribed in full, so expressed TCRB transcripts were sequenced. Sequencing used immunoSEQ multiplex PCR; TCRdb keeps in-frame clones, though not all of them. The data hold a few hundred thousand clones, with 16% observed a single time. With 2 bases removed from V and 0 bases from J, the gap between germline ends came to 15 bases. Germline V lookup: CDR1 SGDLS, CDR2 YYNGEE. The length of the CDR3 is 17 residues. This TCR was sampled from a man aged 25 to 40 with type 1 diabetes. The material sequenced was naive CD4+ T cells from blood. V and J are TRBV9 and TRBJ1-3; D is possibly TRBD1 (6 bases). The DNA of the CDR3 is TGTGCCAGCAGCGTGAGCCCCGACAGGTACTCTGGAAACACCATATATTTT. It yields the protein CASSVSPDRYSGNTIYF.